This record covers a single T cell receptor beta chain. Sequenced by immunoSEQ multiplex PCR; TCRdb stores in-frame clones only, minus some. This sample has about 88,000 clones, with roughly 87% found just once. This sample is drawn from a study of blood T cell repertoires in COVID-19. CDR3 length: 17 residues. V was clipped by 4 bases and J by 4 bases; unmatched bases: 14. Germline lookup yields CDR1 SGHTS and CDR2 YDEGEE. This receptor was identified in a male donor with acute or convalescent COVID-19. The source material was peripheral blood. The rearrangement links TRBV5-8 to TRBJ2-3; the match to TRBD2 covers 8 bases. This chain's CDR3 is CASSGHYAGGPPDTQYF. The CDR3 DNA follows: TGTGCCAGCAGCGGCCACTACGCGGGGGGCCCCCCAGATACGCAGTATTTT.